The source of this TCR beta chain is a study of blood T cells in healthy people across ages. Study-level points and caveats: Donors of long life had a larger count of naive CD4+ cells and greater diversity than aged donors.

V lost 1 base to trimming and J lost 7 bases, with 10 bases between them. The germline gives CDR1 SGHAT, CDR2 FQNNGV. This CDR3 contains 13 residues. PBMCs were isolated at a quantity of at least 7 million per sample. A minimum of 6 micrograms of total RNA was extracted per sample. Worth noting for this clonotype: No antigen is known for it.

A second PCR, run for roughly 7 to 11 cycles, used a sample-barcoded 5' primer plus a J-beta primer mix. TCRdb processed the 5' RACE reads anew with MiXCR; each CDR3 protein has one entry. The repertoire consists of 1.5 million to 1.9 million distinct CDR3 sequences, with approximately 43% occurring once and the leading ten covering about 4%. This TCR derives from a woman aged 18-29 years in good health. Sequences were obtained from blood. The J gene is TRBJ1-1, the V gene TRBV11-2; D call uncertain. The DNA for the CDR3 is TGTGCCAGCAGCTTAGGACTAGCCGGTGAAGCTTTCTTT. Residues: CASSLGLAGEAFF.